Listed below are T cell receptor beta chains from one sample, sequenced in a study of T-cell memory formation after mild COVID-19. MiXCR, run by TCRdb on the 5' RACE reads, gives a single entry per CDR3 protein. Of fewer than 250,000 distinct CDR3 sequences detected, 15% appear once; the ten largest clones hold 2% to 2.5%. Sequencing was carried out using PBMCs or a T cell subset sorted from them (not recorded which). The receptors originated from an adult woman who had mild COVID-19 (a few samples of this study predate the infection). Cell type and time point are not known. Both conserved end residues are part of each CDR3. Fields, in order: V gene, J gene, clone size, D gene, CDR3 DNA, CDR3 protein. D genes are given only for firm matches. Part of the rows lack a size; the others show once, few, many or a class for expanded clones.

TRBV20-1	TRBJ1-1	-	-	TGCAGTGCTAGGCGACGAGGGGCTCGCACTGAAGCTTTCTTT	CSARRRGARTEAFF
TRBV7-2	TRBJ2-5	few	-	TGTGCCAGCAGCTTATCCTCCTACCAAGAGACCCAGTACTTC	CASSLSSYQETQYF
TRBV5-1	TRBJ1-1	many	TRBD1	TGCGCCAGCAGCTGGAGGACAGGCGCGAACACTGAAGCTTTCTTT	CASSWRTGANTEAFF
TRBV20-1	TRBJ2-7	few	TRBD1	TGCAGTGCTACCCCAGGGGGTGGGTCCTACGAGCAGTACTTC	CSATPGGGSYEQYF
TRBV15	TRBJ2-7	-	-	TGTGCCACCAGCAGACGTCAGGTCTCCGAGCAGTACTTC	CATSRRQVSEQYF
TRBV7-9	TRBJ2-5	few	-	TGTGCCAGCAGCAAGGACAGCCCTCCATTAGAGACCCAGTACTTC	CASSKDSPPLETQYF
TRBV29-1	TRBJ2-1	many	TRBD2	TGCAGCGTGCTATGGCGGGGGTACAATGAGCAGTTCTTC	CSVLWRGYNEQFF
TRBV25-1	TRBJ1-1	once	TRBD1	TGTGCCAGCAGTTTCGACAGGGTCACTGAAGCTTTCTTT	CASSFDRVTEAFF
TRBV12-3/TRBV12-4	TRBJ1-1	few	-	TGTGCCAGCAACCAGGGGCGGTGGGCTGAAGCTTTCTTT	CASNQGRWAEAFF
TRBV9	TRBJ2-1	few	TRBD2	TGTGCCAGCAGCCGAACTAGCGGGGGGGCCCATGAGCAGTTCTTC	CASSRTSGGAHEQFF
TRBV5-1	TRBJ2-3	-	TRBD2	TGCGCCAGCAGCTTGAACGGGGGGGCCACAGATACGCAGTATTTT	CASSLNGGATDTQYF
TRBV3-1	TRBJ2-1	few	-	TGTGCCACCCGAGCGGGCGGGGCCAAATTCGATGAGCAGTTCTTC	CATRAGGAKFDEQFF
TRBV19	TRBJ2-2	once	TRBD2	TGTGCCAGTAGAGAGACTAGCGGACTCACCGGGGAGCTGTTTTTT	CASRETSGLTGELFF
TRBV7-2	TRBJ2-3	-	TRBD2	TGTGCCAGCAGCTACAGAGCGGGGGGAATACTCACAGATACGCAGTATTTT	CASSYRAGGILTDTQYF
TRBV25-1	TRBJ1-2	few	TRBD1	TGTGCCAGCAGTGAATGGGACAGGGTAAACTATGGCTACACCTTC	CASSEWDRVNYGYTF
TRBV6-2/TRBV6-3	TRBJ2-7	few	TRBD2	TGTGCCAGCAGCCGCGCGAGCGGGAGGGCGAACGAGCAGTACTTC	CASSRASGRANEQYF
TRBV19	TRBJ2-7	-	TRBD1	TGTGCCAGTAGTATAGCGGGACAGGGAACCTACGAGCAGTACTTC	CASSIAGQGTYEQYF
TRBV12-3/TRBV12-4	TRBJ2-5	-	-	TGTGCCAGCAGTTATCTGGAGGCCCAGTACTTC	CASSYLEAQYF
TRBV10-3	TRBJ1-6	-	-	TGTGCCCATGGGCTCAATAATTCACCCCTCCACTTT	CAHGLNNSPLHF
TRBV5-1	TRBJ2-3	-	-	TGCGCCAGCAGTCCGCCTGTGGCGGGGACAGATACGCAGTATTTT	CASSPPVAGTDTQYF
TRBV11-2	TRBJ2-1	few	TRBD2	TGTGCCAGCAGCTTAAGTCGTGGCGGGACTAGCGACAATGAGCAGTTCTTC	CASSLSRGGTSDNEQFF
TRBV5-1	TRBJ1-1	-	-	TGCGCCAGCAGCTTGTACGGGACTCCCGAAGGAGCAGCTTTCTTT	CASSLYGTPEGAAFF
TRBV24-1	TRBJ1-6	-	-	TGTGCCACCAGTGAACAGCATAATTCACCCCTCCACTTT	CATSEQHNSPLHF
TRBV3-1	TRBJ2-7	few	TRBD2	TGTGCCAGCAGCTCGACCTCTAGCGGCATAGGCGAGCAGTACTTC	CASSSTSSGIGEQYF
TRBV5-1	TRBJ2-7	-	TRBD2	TGCGCCAGCAGCTTGACAGTTAGGGCTAGCGGGGCCTACGAGCAGTACTTC	CASSLTVRASGAYEQYF
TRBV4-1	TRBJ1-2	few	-	TGCGCCAGCAGAAAGGGCGGGGGCGAGAACTATGGCTACACCTTC	CASRKGGGENYGYTF
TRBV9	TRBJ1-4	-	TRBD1	TGTGCCAGCAGCACGCAGACAGGGGAGAGTGAAAAACTGTTTTTT	CASSTQTGESEKLFF
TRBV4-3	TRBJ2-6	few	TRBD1	TGCGCCAGCAGCCGATCAGGGGGCGCTGGGGCCAACGTCCTGACTTTC	CASSRSGGAGANVLTF
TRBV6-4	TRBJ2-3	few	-	TGTGCCAGCCGACATGGGGATACGCAGTATTTT	CASRHGDTQYF
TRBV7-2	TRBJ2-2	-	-	TGTGCCAGCAGCTTCGAGGGCCGTAACACCGGGGAGCTGTTTTTT	CASSFEGRNTGELFF
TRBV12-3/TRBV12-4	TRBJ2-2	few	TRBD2	TGTGCCAGCAGCGATAGCGGGAGTTATAACACCGGGGAGCTGTTTTTT	CASSDSGSYNTGELFF
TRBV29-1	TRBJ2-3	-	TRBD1	TGCAGCGTTGAAAACAGGGGGACAGATACGCAGTATTTT	CSVENRGTDTQYF
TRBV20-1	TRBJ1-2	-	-	TGCAGTGCTCTATCGATCAGGGAGGGCTACACCTTC	CSALSIREGYTF
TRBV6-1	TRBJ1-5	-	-	TGTGCCAGCAGTGAAGCTAAGGTCAGGGCTGGCAATCAGCCCCAGCATTTT	CASSEAKVRAGNQPQHF
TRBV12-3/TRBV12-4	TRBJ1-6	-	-	TGTGCCAGCAACCTGGACAGCTCCTATAATTCACCCCTCCACTTT	CASNLDSSYNSPLHF
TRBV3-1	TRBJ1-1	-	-	TGTGCCAGCAGCCAGGTACGGTACACTGAAGCTTTCTTT	CASSQVRYTEAFF
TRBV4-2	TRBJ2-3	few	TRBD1	TGTGCCAGCAGCCCAACCGGGACAGGGGGCGCTGGGGCAGATACGCAGTATTTT	CASSPTGTGGAGADTQYF
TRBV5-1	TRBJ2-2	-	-	TGCGCCAGCCAACCCCAAGCGAACACCGGGGAGCTGTTTTTT	CASQPQANTGELFF
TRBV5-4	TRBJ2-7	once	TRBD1	TGTGCCAGCAGCTTGGGACAGGGGGAATACGAGCAGTACTTC	CASSLGQGEYEQYF
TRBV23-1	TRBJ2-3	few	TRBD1	TGCGCCAGCGGACCACTCGGACAGGGAACTTACACAGATACGCAGTATTTT	CASGPLGQGTYTDTQYF
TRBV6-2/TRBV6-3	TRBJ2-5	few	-	TGTGCCAGCAGTTACTCACGGTGGCAGCCGTACCAAGAGACCCAGTACTTC	CASSYSRWQPYQETQYF
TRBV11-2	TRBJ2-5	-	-	TGTGCCAGCAGCCCGACCGGGGAGACCCAGTACTTC	CASSPTGETQYF
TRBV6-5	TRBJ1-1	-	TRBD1	TGTGCCAGCAGTTCCGGGACAGGGGCGGACACTGAAGCTTTCTTT	CASSSGTGADTEAFF
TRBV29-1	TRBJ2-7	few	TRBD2	TGCAGCGCCCGGGGGGGGTCAGTACCCGAGCAGTACTTC	CSARGGSVPEQYF
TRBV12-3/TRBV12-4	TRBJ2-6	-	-	TGTGCCAGCAGCCCTGGGTGGGGTGGGGCCAACGTCCTGACTTTC	CASSPGWGGANVLTF
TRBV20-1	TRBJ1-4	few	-	TGCAGTGCTAGAGATAGGGACGGAATACTGGGGGAAAAACTGTTTTTT	CSARDRDGILGEKLFF
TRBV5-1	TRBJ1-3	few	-	TGCGCCAGCAGCTTGGGGCCAGCCGGAAACACCATATATTTT	CASSLGPAGNTIYF
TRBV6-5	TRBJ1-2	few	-	TGTGCCAGCAGTTACTCGAACGTAGGGGAATCCTACACCTTC	CASSYSNVGESYTF
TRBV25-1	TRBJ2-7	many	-	TGTGCCAGCAGTGGAGAGCAGTACTTC	CASSGEQYF
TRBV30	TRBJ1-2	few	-	TGTGCCTGGAGTGTACTCCTGGGGCCGCACACGGACTCCTATGGCTACACCTTC	CAWSVLLGPHTDSYGYTF
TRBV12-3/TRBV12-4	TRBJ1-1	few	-	TGTGCCAGCAGTTTAGCGCCCGTAGTGAACACTGAAGCTTTCTTT	CASSLAPVVNTEAFF
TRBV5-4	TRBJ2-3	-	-	TGTGCCAGCAGCCGGGGCACAGGCGGAGGCACAGATACGCAGTATTTT	CASSRGTGGGTDTQYF
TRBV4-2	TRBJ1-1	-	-	TGTGCCAGCAGCCAAGATCTGGGTCTGACGAACACTGAAGCTTTCTTT	CASSQDLGLTNTEAFF
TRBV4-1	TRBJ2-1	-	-	TGCGCCAGCAGCCAAGGGCGGTTGGCAGGGGTCCGCGATGAGCAGTTCTTC	CASSQGRLAGVRDEQFF
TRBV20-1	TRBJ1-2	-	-	TGCAGTGGGGCAGTAGCTAACTATGGCTACACCTTC	CSGAVANYGYTF
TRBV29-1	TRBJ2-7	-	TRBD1	TGCAGCGTTGTTCTCCCGTGGGACAGGGTTGGCGAGCAGTACTTC	CSVVLPWDRVGEQYF
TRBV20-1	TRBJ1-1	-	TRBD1	TGCAGGGGGGCTGGGACAGCGAACACTGAAGCTTTCTTT	CRGAGTANTEAFF
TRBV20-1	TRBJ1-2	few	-	TGCAGTGCTGCCTCCGGGACAACCTCCTTGGGAACCTTC	CSAASGTTSLGTF
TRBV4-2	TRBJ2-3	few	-	TGTGCCAGCAGCCAAGTGCGGGGACAAGGAGATACGCAGTATTTT	CASSQVRGQGDTQYF